This entry describes one TCR beta chain. The antigen is unknown. CDR1 and CDR2 (germline): SGDLS, YYNGEE. V was cut by 4 bases and J by 4 bases, with 14 bases left in between. This CDR3 has 14 amino acids. This entry belongs to a study of shared clonotypes between healthy human individuals. Study-level points and caveats: Estimated richness values were generally larger in naive subsets than in memory subsets.

Assay execution took place at the deep level. The table came from immunoSEQ multiplex PCR; TCRdb's copy has only in-frame clones and leaves some out. The sample records roughly 2,500,000 clones, under 95% being singletons. Source material: naive CD4+ T cells from PBMCs. Documented subset: CD45RA+ positively selected. This receptor was obtained from a man in his late teens or twenties in good health. Some clones in this sample may be carry-over from other donors' samples. This rearrangement joins TRBV9 to TRBJ1-1, with D uncertain. The CDR3, as DNA: TGTGCCAGCAGCAACGGACTCCCCAGCACTGAAGCTTTCTTT. Its protein product is CASSNGLPSTEAFF.